These 3 T cell receptor beta chains were all obtained from the same sample, sequenced in a study of T cells in tumors after PD-1 blockade. Profiled with immunoSEQ multiplex PCR; TCRdb holds only in-frame clones, not every one. This sample has about 47,000 clones, with around four fifths found just once. The source material was PBMCs, sampled before anti-PD-1 therapy. These receptors originate from a human donor with advanced basal cell or squamous cell carcinoma (not recorded which).

The chain uses TRBV28 and TRBJ2-5; D remains ambiguous. The V gene's germline CDR1 is MDHEN and CDR2 SYDVKM. The length of the CDR3 is 11 residues. Trimming pared 3 bases from V and 4 bases from J, leaving 3 bases between. The CDR3 coding sequence is TGTGCCAGCAGTTTGGCAGAGACCCAGTACTTC. This codes for CASSLAETQYF.

This clone was counted once. V is TRBV4-2 and J is TRBJ2-3; no clear D gene. The CDR3 is 14 residues long. CDR1 is LGHNA and CDR2 is YNFKEQ in the germline V gene. Trimming removed 4 bases at V and 1 base at J, with 9 bases between. The CDR3 spells CASSPPTGTDTQYF. CDR3 sequence (DNA): TGTGCCAGCAGCCCCCCAACCGGCACAGATACGCAGTATTTT.

The chain combines TRBV18 with TRBJ2-5; a weak D match, TRBD1 (5 bases). The germline CDR1 and CDR2 sequences are KGHSH and LQKENI. CDR3 length: 14 amino acids. V was cut by 5 bases and J by 4 bases, with 14 bases left in between. The CDR3 is CASSVTKGLETQYF. For the CDR3, the DNA is TGTGCCAGCTCAGTAACTAAGGGGCTAGAGACCCAGTACTTC.